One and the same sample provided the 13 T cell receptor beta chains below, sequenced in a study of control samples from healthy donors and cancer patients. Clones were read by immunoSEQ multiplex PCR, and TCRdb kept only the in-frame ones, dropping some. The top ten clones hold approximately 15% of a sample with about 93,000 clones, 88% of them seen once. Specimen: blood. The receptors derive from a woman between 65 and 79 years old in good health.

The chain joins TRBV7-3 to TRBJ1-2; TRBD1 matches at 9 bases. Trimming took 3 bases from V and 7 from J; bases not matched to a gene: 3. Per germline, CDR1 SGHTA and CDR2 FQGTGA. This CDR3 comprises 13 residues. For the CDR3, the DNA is TGTGCCAGCAGCTTGGGACAGGGAAGTGGCTACACCTTC. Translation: CASSLGQGSGYTF.

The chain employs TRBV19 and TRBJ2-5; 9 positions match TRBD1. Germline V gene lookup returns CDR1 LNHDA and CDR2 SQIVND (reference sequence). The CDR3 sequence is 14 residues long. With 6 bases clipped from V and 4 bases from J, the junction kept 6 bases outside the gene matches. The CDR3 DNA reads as TGTGCCAGTAGAAGGACAGGGGCGGGAGAGACCCAGTACTTC. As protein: CASRRTGAGETQYF.

The CDR3 nucleotides are TGTGCCAGCAGCTTCGGACAGGCAAGCACCTTC. Translation gives CASSFGQASTF. The V and J genes are TRBV5-4 and TRBJ1-2; 7 bases are shared with TRBD1. V shed 2 bases and J 13 bases; nucleotides not matched to a gene: 5. This CDR3 has 11 amino acids. The germline CDR1 and CDR2 sequences are SGHNT and YYREEE (reference sequence).

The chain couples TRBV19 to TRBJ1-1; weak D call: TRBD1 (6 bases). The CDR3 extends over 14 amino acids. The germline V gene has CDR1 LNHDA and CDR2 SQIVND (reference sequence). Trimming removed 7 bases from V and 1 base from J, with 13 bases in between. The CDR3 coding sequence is TGTGCCAGTACCCGGACAGCTCCGAACACTGAAGCTTTCTTT. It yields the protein CASTRTAPNTEAFF.

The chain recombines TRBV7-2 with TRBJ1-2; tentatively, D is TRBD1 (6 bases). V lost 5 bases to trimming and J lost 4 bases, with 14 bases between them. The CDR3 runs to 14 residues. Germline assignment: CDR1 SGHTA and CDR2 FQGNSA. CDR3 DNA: TGTGCCAGCAGCCCTAGGACAGTCTTCTATGGCTACACCTTC. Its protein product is CASSPRTVFYGYTF.

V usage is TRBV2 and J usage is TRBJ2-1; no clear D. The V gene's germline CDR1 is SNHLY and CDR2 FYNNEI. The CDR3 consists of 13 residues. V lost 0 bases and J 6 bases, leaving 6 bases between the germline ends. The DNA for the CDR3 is TGTGCCAGCAGTGAAGCTAGTAGCAATGAGCAGTTCTTC. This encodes CASSEASSNEQFF.

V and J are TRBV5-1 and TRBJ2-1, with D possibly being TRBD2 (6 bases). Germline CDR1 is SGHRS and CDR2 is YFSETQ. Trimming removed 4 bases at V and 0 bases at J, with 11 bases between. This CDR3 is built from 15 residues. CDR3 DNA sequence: TGCGCCAGCAGCATTAGCGGAAGCTCCTACAATGAGCAGTTCTTC. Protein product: CASSISGSSYNEQFF. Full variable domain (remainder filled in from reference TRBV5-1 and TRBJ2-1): KAGVTQTPRYLIKTRGQQVTLSCSPISGHRSVSWYQQTPGQGLQFLFEYFSETQRNKGNFPGRFSGRQFSNSRSEMNVSTLELGDSALYLCASSISGSSYNEQFFGPGTRLTVL.

CDR3 sequence: CASINRGSGYTF. The CDR3 bases are TGTGCCAGTATAAACAGGGGGTCTGGCTACACCTTC. The chain couples TRBV2 to TRBJ1-2; 8 nucleotides align to TRBD1. V shed 9 bases and J 7 bases; nucleotides not matched to a gene: 7. Germline-derived CDR1 and CDR2 are SNHLY and FYNNEI. CDR3 length: 12 amino acids. The whole variable domain, filled in from reference TRBV2 and TRBJ1-2, reads EPEVTQTPSHQVTQMGQEVILRCVPISNHLYFYWYRQILGQKVEFLVSFYNNEISEKSEIFDDQFSVERPDGSNFTLKIRSTKLEDSAMYFCASINRGSGYTFGSGTRLTVV.

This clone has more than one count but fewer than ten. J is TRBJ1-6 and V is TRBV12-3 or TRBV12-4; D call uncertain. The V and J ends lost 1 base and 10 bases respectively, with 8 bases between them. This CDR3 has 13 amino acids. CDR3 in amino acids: CASSLDVNSPLHF. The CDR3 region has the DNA TGTGCCAGCAGTTTAGATGTGAACTCACCCCTCCACTTT.

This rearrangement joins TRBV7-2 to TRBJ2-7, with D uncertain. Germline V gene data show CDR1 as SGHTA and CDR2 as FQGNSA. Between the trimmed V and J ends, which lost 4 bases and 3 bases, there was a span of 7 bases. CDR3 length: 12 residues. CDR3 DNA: TGTGCCAGCAGCTCCATACACTACGAGCAGTACTTC. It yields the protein CASSSIHYEQYF.

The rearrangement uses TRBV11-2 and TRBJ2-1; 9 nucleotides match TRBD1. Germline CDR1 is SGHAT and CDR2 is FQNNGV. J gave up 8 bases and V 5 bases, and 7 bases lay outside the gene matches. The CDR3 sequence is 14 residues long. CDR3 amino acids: CASSARDRVHEQFF. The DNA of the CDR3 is TGTGCCAGCAGCGCCCGGGACAGGGTCCATGAGCAGTTCTTC.

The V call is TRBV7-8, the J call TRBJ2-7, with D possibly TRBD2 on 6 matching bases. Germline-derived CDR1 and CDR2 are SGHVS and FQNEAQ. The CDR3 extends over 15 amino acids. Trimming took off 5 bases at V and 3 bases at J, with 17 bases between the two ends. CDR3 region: CASSPRIAVLYEQYF. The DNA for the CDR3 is TGTGCCAGCAGCCCCCGGATAGCGGTCCTCTACGAGCAGTACTTC.

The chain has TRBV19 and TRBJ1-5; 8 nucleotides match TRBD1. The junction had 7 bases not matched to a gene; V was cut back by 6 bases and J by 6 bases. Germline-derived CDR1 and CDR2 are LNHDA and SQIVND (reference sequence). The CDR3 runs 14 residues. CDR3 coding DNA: TGTGCCAGTAGGTCAGGGGGCAGCGGTCAGCCCCAGCATTTT. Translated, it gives CASRSGGSGQPQHF.